What follows are 5 T cell receptor beta chains derived from one specimen sequenced in a study of T cells in tuberculosis. Data came from immunoSEQ multiplex PCR; TCRdb stores just in-frame clones and leaves some out. The repertoire holds roughly 35,000 clones, with approximately 90% as singletons. Material: PBMCs. The receptor set was obtained from a donor between 10 and 35 years old with latent tuberculosis or without tuberculosis infection.

The rearrangement uses TRBV6-1 and TRBJ1-2; D is unresolved. The CDR3 sequence is 12 residues long. CDR1 is MNHNS and CDR2 is SASEGT in the germline V gene. With 6 bases removed from V and 0 bases from J, the gap between germline ends came to 5 bases. CDR3 nucleotide sequence: TGTGCCAGCAGAACAGCTAACTATGGCTACACCTTC. It encodes CASRTANYGYTF.

The chain links TRBV7-3 to TRBJ2-5, with D possibly TRBD2 on 5 matching bases. Per germline, CDR1 SGHTA and CDR2 FQGTGA. The CDR3 has 14 amino acids. The germline V and J ends were trimmed by 0 bases and 5 bases, with 10 bases remaining between them. The CDR3 spells CASSLTAKRETQYF. CDR3 nucleotide sequence: TGTGCCAGCAGCTTAACGGCCAAGCGGGAGACCCAGTACTTC.

This clone is a singleton in its sample. The CDR3 loop reads CASTLRGGGMGYF. CDR3 DNA sequence: TGTGCCAGCACCTTAAGGGGGGGCGGCATGGGGTACTTC. The chain is built from TRBV28 and TRBJ2-7; D is possibly TRBD2 (7 bases). V lost 7 bases to trimming and J lost 12 bases, with 22 bases between them. Germline CDR1 and CDR2: MDHEN and SYDVKM. The CDR3 length is 13 residues.

V is TRBV2 and J is TRBJ2-5; D might be TRBD1 (7 bases). This CDR3 has 13 amino acids. Germline V gene sequence: CDR1 SNHLY, CDR2 FYNNEI. With 10 bases removed from V and 5 bases from J, the gap between germline ends came to 17 bases. The CDR3 DNA reads as TGTGCCACCTCGGGGGACAGTAGGGAGACCCAGTACTTC. Residues: CATSGDSRETQYF.

This chain joins TRBV10-1 and TRBJ2-7, with D perhaps TRBD1 (6 bases). CDR3 length: 15 amino acids. The germline CDR1 and CDR2 sequences are WNHNN and SYGVQD (reference sequence). Trimming left V 7 bases short and J 0 bases short, with 16 bases between. CDR3 protein: CASILRTVFSYEQYF. In nucleotides, the CDR3 is TGCGCCAGCATCCTCAGGACAGTTTTCTCCTACGAGCAGTACTTC.